This T cell receptor (beta chain) was observed in a study of cytomegalovirus exposure and HLA in healthy donors. Primers included in the PCR were 60 Vbeta and 13 Jbeta primers. Sequencing was performed with immunoSEQ multiplex PCR; in TCRdb, only in-frame clones are kept and a portion is missing. The repertoire has fewer than 200,000 clones, about 72% of them found once; the top ten carry more than 1.3%. The TCR sequence derives from a girl between 10 and 17 years old in good health and CMV-seronegative. Sequenced material: PBMCs.

In DNA form, the CDR3 reads TGCAGCGGACAGGGTTTGGACACCGGGGAGCTGTTTTTT. It yields the protein CSGQGLDTGELFF. The chain has TRBV29-1 and TRBJ2-2; 7 positions agree with TRBD1. CDR3 length: 13 amino acids. Germline trimming cut 7 bases from V and 3 bases from J; bases unmatched to any gene: 5. Per the germline V gene, CDR1 is SQVTM and CDR2 is ANQGSEA.